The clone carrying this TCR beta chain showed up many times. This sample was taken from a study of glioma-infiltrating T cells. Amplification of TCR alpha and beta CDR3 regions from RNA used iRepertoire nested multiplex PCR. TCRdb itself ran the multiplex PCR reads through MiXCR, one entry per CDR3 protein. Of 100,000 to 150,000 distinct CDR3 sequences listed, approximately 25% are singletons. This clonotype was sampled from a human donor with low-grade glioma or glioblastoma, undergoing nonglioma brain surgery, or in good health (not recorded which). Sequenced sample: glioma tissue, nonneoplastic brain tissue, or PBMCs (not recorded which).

The CDR3 sequence: CASSPRDGFTEAFF. The CDR3 nucleotides are TGTGCCAGTAGTCCCCGAGACGGATTCACTGAAGCTTTCTTT. V gene TRBV19 combines with J gene TRBJ1-1; D remains ambiguous. The CDR3 covers 14 residues. The germline gives CDR1 LNHDA, CDR2 SQIVND (reference sequence). The V end lost 5 bases, the J end lost 4 bases, and 14 bases lay between the germline ends. The full variable domain, completed using reference TRBV19 and TRBJ1-1, is DGGITQSPKYLFRKEGQNVTLSCEQNLNHDAMYWYRQDPGQGLRLIYYSQIVNDFQKGDIAEGYSVSREKKESFPLTVTSAQKNPTAFYLCASSPRDGFTEAFFGQGTRLTVV.